These 23 T cell receptor beta chains originate from one sample sequenced in a study of molecular identifiers for immune sequencing clone quantification. TCRdb itself ran the PCR reads through MiXCR, one entry per CDR3 protein. The table lists 460,000 or so distinct CDR3 sequences, roughly 23% of them singletons, with around 0.84% in the top ten. The sample comprised naive CD8+ T cells from blood, with Jurkat cell RNA spiked in. Stated subset: FACS-sorted CD8+CD4-CCR7+CD45RA+ naive T cells. The receptors derive from a human donor in good health. Some libraries in this study had Jurkat cell RNA spiked in.

This clonotype came up many times. The V and J genes are TRBV27 and TRBJ1-5; a possible D gene is TRBD1 (5 bases). This CDR3 has 15 amino acids. V lost 7 bases to trimming and J lost 3 bases, with 16 bases between them. Germline CDR1 MNHEY, CDR2 SMNVEV (reference sequence). CDR3 sequence reads: CASNPTAGFNQPQHF. The CDR3 region has the DNA TGTGCCAGCAACCCGACAGCTGGATTCAATCAGCCCCAGCATTTT.

The rearrangement joins TRBV13 to TRBJ2-3, with TRBD2 matching 14 bases. Germline V CDR1 and CDR2: PRHDT, FYEKMQ (reference sequence). Trimming cost V 5 bases and J 2 bases; bases outside gene matches: 6. The CDR3 is made up of 17 amino acids. CDR3 nucleotides: TGTGCCAGCAGCCCACGGGGACTAGCGGGAGACACAGATACGCAGTATTTT. Translating it yields CASSPRGLAGDTDTQYF.

This clonotype was counted ten times or more. The chain employs TRBV7-6 and TRBJ2-3; tentatively, D is TRBD2 (6 bases). Trimming stripped 0 bases from V and 4 bases from J, with 11 bases between. This CDR3 is built from 15 residues. The germline CDR1 and CDR2 sequences are SGHVS and FNYEAQ. The CDR3 DNA reads TGTGCCAGCAGCTTAGCGGTGGGGGGTTCAGATACGCAGTATTTT. This sequence encodes CASSLAVGGSDTQYF.

On this clonotype: A read error is possible here, since a much larger clone lies one base away. The chain has TRBV29-1 and TRBJ1-1; 8 positions match TRBD1. Germline V gene lookup returns CDR1 SQVTM and CDR2 ANQGSEA. CDR3 length equals 14 residues. The CDR3 bases are TGCAGCGTTAGTATCGGGACAGGAACGACTGAAGCTTCCTTT. Amino acid sequence: CSVSIGTGTTEASF.

This clonotype appeared many times. This chain connects TRBV7-9 to TRBJ2-2; 7 bases map to TRBD1. The CDR3 is 16 amino acids. CDR1 is SEHNR, CDR2 FQNEAQ, per germline (reference sequence). V dropped 6 bases and J dropped 5; count of bases not matched to a gene: 12. The CDR3 nucleotides read TGTGCCAGCAGTTCCCTATTCCCCAGGGGGACCGGGGAGCTGTTTTTT. Residues: CASSSLFPRGTGELFF.

This clonotype has a count of ten or more. The rearrangement links TRBV6-5 to TRBJ1-5; D ambiguous. There are 13 residues in the CDR3. Deletions cut 4 bases from V and 5 bases from J, with 9 bases between. Per germline, CDR1 MNHEY and CDR2 SVGAGI. The CDR3 region is CASSLPGDQPQHF. The CDR3 nucleotides are TGTGCCAGCAGTTTACCCGGGGATCAGCCCCAGCATTTT.

The CDR3 bases are TGTGCCAGCAGCCCGGGACTCGTTACAGATACGCAGTATTTT. The encoded protein is CASSPGLVTDTQYF. J is TRBJ2-3 and V is TRBV7-3, with D possibly being TRBD2 (6 bases). CDR1 is SGHTA, CDR2 FQGTGA, per germline. Trimming left V 5 bases short and J 3 bases short, with 12 bases between. The CDR3 sequence is 14 residues long.

This clonotype has at least ten counts. One end of the junction fails to match germline, which may point to a read error. The chain carries TRBV7-9 and TRBJ1-2; D perhaps matches TRBD1 (6 bases). The CDR3 is 11 residues long. CDR1 and CDR2 from the germline V gene are SEHNR and FQNEAQ (reference sequence). CDR3 amino acids: CASSLDGTSSF. CDR3 nucleotides: TGTGCCAGCAGCTTAGACGGGACATCTTCCTTC.

This clonotype was picked up a small number of times. This chain links TRBV9 with TRBJ1-1, with TRBD1 matching 10 bases. J lost 5 bases, V lost 3 bases, and 10 bases had no gene match. The CDR3 spans 16 residues. CDR1 and CDR2 (germline): SGDLS, YYNGEE. The CDR3 DNA is TGTGCCAGCAGCGACCAACGCGGGACAGGGGTAACTGAAGCTTTCTTT. Translation: CASSDQRGTGVTEAFF.

For this clonotype: A much larger clone is a single base away; this may be a read error. The chain is built from TRBV3-1 and TRBJ2-2; either TRBD1 or TRBD2 may supply D (6 bases each). CDR3 length: 18 amino acids. Germline-derived CDR1 and CDR2 are LGHDT and YNNKEL (reference sequence). CDR3 nucleotides: TGTGCCAGCGGCCAAGAGACCTACGGGGGCCAGAACACCGGGGAGCTGTTTTTT. Protein sequence: CASGQETYGGQNTGELFF.

This clonotype was detected many times. This sequence joins TRBV7-2 and TRBJ1-1, with D unclear. Trimming cost V 3 bases and J 1 base, with 12 bases left between them. The CDR3 has 15 residues. Germline assignment: CDR1 SGHTA and CDR2 FQGNSA. CDR3 nucleotides: TGTGCCAGCAGCTTCCCTATTGCAGAGAACACTGAAGCTTTCTTT. Its translation: CASSFPIAENTEAFF.

This clonotype was seen at least ten times. The chain couples TRBV12-3 or TRBV12-4 to TRBJ1-5; possible D gene TRBD1, 6 bases. The V end was cut by 5 bases, the J end by 1 base, with 9 bases between. This CDR3 has 14 amino acids. The CDR3 spells CASSLGGSNQPQHF. In nucleotides, the CDR3 is TGTGCCAGCAGTCTAGGGGGAAGCAATCAGCCCCAGCATTTT.

As concerns this clonotype: A far more abundant clone sits one base away, making this likely a read error. The chain links TRBV5-1 to TRBJ2-7; D unclear. Germline values: CDR1 SGHRS, CDR2 YFSETQ. This CDR3 spans 12 amino acids. CDR3 sequence reads: CASSLSGHEQHF. The CDR3 DNA is TGCGCCAGCAGCTTATCCGGGCACGAGCAGCACTTC.

The gene calls are TRBV28 and TRBJ2-1; maybe TRBD2 (5 bases). CDR1 is MDHEN and CDR2 is SYDVKM in the germline V gene. The CDR3 has 15 amino acids. Trimming shortened V by 3 bases and J by 2 bases, and 11 bases separated the two germline ends. The CDR3 bases are TGTGCCAGCAGTTTCATGGCGGGCACCTACAATGAGCAGTTCTTC. Its protein product is CASSFMAGTYNEQFF.

This clonotype came up many times. The chain has TRBV19 and TRBJ1-5; no reliable D call. This CDR3 contains 14 residues. Looked up from germline, CDR1 is LNHDA and CDR2 is SQIVND (reference sequence). Trimming removed 5 bases at V and 0 bases at J, with 8 bases between. The CDR3 DNA follows: TGTGCCAGTAGTCTCTTCGATAGCAATCAGCCCCAGCATTTT. Amino acids: CASSLFDSNQPQHF.

The V and J genes are TRBV10-3 and TRBJ1-5; D is unclear. Trimming cost V 2 bases and J 0 bases, with 2 bases left between them. The CDR3 is 13 residues long. CDR1 ENHRY and CDR2 SYGVKD come from the germline V gene. CDR3 residues: CAISEDSNQPQHF. The CDR3 DNA follows: TGTGCCATCAGTGAGGATAGCAATCAGCCCCAGCATTTT.

V gene TRBV12-3 or TRBV12-4 combines with J gene TRBJ2-3; the D gene is possibly TRBD2 (5 bases). Trimming took 3 bases from V and 4 from J, leaving 8 bases between them. The CDR3 has 13 residues. CDR3: CASSFLAPDTQYF. CDR3 DNA sequence: TGTGCCAGCAGTTTTCTAGCCCCAGATACGCAGTATTTT.

The chain carries TRBV30 and TRBJ1-1, with TRBD1 as a possible D gene (6 bases). The V end was cut by 4 bases, the J end by 2 bases, with 11 bases between. Germline V gene lookup returns CDR1 GTSNPN and CDR2 SVGIG (reference sequence). The CDR3 has 13 residues. The CDR3: CAWTPGANTEAFF. The CDR3 DNA follows: TGTGCCTGGACTCCAGGGGCTAACACTGAAGCTTTCTTT.

This clonotype was picked up many times. The chain is built from TRBV28 and TRBJ2-3, with 16 bases matching TRBD2. This CDR3 comprises 18 residues. Germline trimming cut 6 bases from V and 6 bases from J; bases unmatched to any gene: 12. The germline V gene encodes CDR1 MDHEN and CDR2 SYDVKM. The CDR3 region is CASSTGTSGRAIADTQYF. The CDR3, as DNA: TGTGCCAGCAGCACAGGGACTAGCGGGAGGGCCATAGCCGATACGCAGTATTTT.

This clonotype was detected many times. The gene calls are TRBV28 and TRBJ2-3; 13 bases line up with TRBD2. Germline CDR1 MDHEN, CDR2 SYDVKM. Losses at the gene ends were 7 bases for V and 6 bases for J; bases not matched to a gene: 10. The CDR3 is 16 residues long. This CDR3 reads CASNGGLAGAFDTQYF. The CDR3, as DNA: TGTGCCAGCAATGGAGGACTAGCGGGAGCCTTTGATACGCAGTATTTT.

Notes on this clonotype: Given a much more abundant clone one base away, this may be a read error. The chain recombines TRBV29-1 with TRBJ2-7; unclear D gene. The V end was cut by 2 bases, the J end by 4 bases, with 12 bases between. From germline, CDR1 is SQVTM and CDR2 ANQGSEA. The CDR3 has 13 residues. CDR3 nucleotides: TGCAGCGTTGAACTGCAGGAGCCTTACGAGCAGTACTTC. Translated, it gives CSVELQEPYEQYF.

V usage is TRBV7-3 and J usage is TRBJ2-5, with TRBD1 identical over 8 bases. CDR3 length: 14 amino acids. The ends lost 5 bases at V and 4 bases at J; junction bases unmatched: 6. Germline CDR1 SGHTA, CDR2 FQGTGA. The CDR3 here is CASSPYGTGETQYF. CDR3 nucleotide sequence: TGTGCCAGCAGCCCTTACGGGACAGGAGAGACCCAGTACTTC.

This clonotype appeared many times. The chain has TRBV7-9 and TRBJ2-3; TRBD2 matches 9 bases. From germline, CDR1 is SEHNR and CDR2 FQNEAQ (reference sequence). The CDR3 loop spans 16 amino acids. Unmatched junction bases numbered 7, after V lost 5 bases and J lost 1 base. The CDR3 protein is CASSARTSEGTDTQYF. The CDR3 nucleotides read TGTGCCAGCAGCGCCCGGACTAGCGAGGGCACAGATACGCAGTATTTT.